This is a list of T cell receptor beta chains from one sample in a study of human T cells and chemical hapten exposure. TCRdb reanalysed the RACE reads using MiXCR and keeps one entry per CDR3 protein. The profile covers nearly 350,000 distinct CDR3 sequences, with under 8% appearing a single time and less than 10% taken by the ten largest. The sequences come from whole blood, collected in connection with sensitization to the hapten diphenylcyclopropenone (DPC). Receptor source: a woman between 18 and 30 years old with alopecia areata. Some clones in this sample may be carry-over from other donors' samples. Each CDR3 is given with its conserved first and last residue. A D gene is named only where the DNA matches it firmly. The size of a clone is reported for some rows only, either as once, few or many, or as a class for expanded clones.

clone size	J gene	D gene	V gene	CDR3 DNA	CDR3 protein
few	TRBJ1-5	NA	TRBV27	TGTGCCAGCTGGGACCCTTATAGCGGTCAGCCCCAGCATTTT	CASWDPYSGQPQHF
NA	TRBJ2-1	NA	TRBV2	TGTGCCAGCAACCCAATGGTCGGGCAGTTCTTC	CASNPMVGQFF
NA	TRBJ1-2	TRBD1	TRBV29-1	TGCAGCGTTGACTTGCGGACAGGGGACAGCTATGGCTACACCTTC	CSVDLRTGDSYGYTF
NA	TRBJ2-5	NA	TRBV6-2/TRBV6-3	TGTGCCAGCCTTATGACGGGGGCCGGGGACCAGTACTTC	CASLMTGAGDQYF
many	TRBJ2-1	TRBD2	TRBV5-5	TGTGCCAGCAGCACCGGCGGGGGACTTGAGCAGTTCTTC	CASSTGGGLEQFF
many	TRBJ1-1	NA	TRBV4-1	TGCGCCAGCAGCCAGATTGGAAACACTGAAGCTTTCTTT	CASSQIGNTEAFF
NA	TRBJ2-3	TRBD1	TRBV7-9	TGTGCCAGCAGCTTAGACGGACAGGGGGCGGCAGATACGCAGTATTTT	CASSLDGQGAADTQYF
few	TRBJ2-3	NA	TRBV6-1	TGTGCCAGCCTGGGGGGCAGGCTGAGGACAGATACGCAGTATTTT	CASLGGRLRTDTQYF
NA	TRBJ1-2	NA	TRBV12-5	TGTGCTAGTGGTTTGGTACTTGGGGGCAACTATGGCTACACCTTC	CASGLVLGGNYGYTF
NA	TRBJ2-3	NA	TRBV28	TGTGCCAGCAGCCTCCCCGCCCCCGGTACGCAGTATTTT	CASSLPAPGTQYF
many	TRBJ2-1	NA	TRBV28	TGTGCCAGCAGTCCCCCAAGGACCCCTGGGGGGAATGAGCAGTTCTTC	CASSPPRTPGGNEQFF
NA	TRBJ2-3	NA	TRBV19	TGTGCCAGTGCGATCGGGCCTAGCACAGATACGCAGTATTTT	CASAIGPSTDTQYF
NA	TRBJ1-5	NA	TRBV6-5	TGTGCCAGCAGTTACACCGGGAGCAATCAGCCCCAGCATTTT	CASSYTGSNQPQHF
few	TRBJ1-6	TRBD1	TRBV12-3/TRBV12-4	TGTGCCAGCAGTACTAGGACAGGGGGTTTGGAGTTTTCACCCCTCCACTTT	CASSTRTGGLEFSPLHF
many	TRBJ2-1	TRBD1	TRBV5-6	TGTGCCAGCAGCCTCGGGACAGGGGGTGTCCTAGGGAAGCAGTTCTTC	CASSLGTGGVLGKQFF
few	TRBJ2-1	NA	TRBV6-1	TGTGCCAGCACGGTGGGCAGTCTATCCTACAATGAGCAGTTCTTC	CASTVGSLSYNEQFF
many	TRBJ1-5	NA	TRBV12-3/TRBV12-4	TGTGCCAGCAGTTTAGAAGGGGATCAGCCCCAGCATTTT	CASSLEGDQPQHF
many	TRBJ1-1	NA	TRBV9	TGTGCCAGCAGCGTAAACCTGGGGACTGAAGCTTTCTTT	CASSVNLGTEAFF
few	TRBJ1-2	NA	TRBV3-1	TGTGCCAGCAGCCTCCAGGGAGATTGGGGCTATGGCTACACCTTC	CASSLQGDWGYGYTF
NA	TRBJ1-4	NA	TRBV5-1	TGCGCCAGCAGCTCTTCGACACCTGAAAAACTGTTTTTT	CASSSSTPEKLFF
NA	TRBJ2-7	NA	TRBV6-2/TRBV6-3	TGTGCCAGCCGCTCCTCGGGAGCACCCGAGCAGTACTTC	CASRSSGAPEQYF
few	TRBJ2-1	NA	TRBV11-3	TGTGCCAGCAGCTTATTTACTGTGGCCGGCGGGAATGAGCAGTTCTTC	CASSLFTVAGGNEQFF
NA	TRBJ1-5	TRBD1	TRBV6-2/TRBV6-3	TGTGCCACCGACCGGGACAGGGGTAGCAATCAGCCCCAGCATTTT	CATDRDRGSNQPQHF
many	TRBJ1-1	TRBD1	TRBV6-6	TGTGCCAGCAGAGAGCTTGGACAGGCAACTGAAGCTTTCTTT	CASRELGQATEAFF
few	TRBJ1-6	NA	TRBV20-1	TGCAGTGCTAGGTCGGCGGGGGCCCTCAGTCCCCTCCACTTT	CSARSAGALSPLHF
few	TRBJ1-5	NA	TRBV7-9	TGTGCCAGCAGCTCCAGGGTTGATAGCAATCAGCCCCAGCATTTT	CASSSRVDSNQPQHF
many	TRBJ2-2	TRBD1	TRBV29-1	TGCAGCGTTCAGGGACAGGGGAACACCGGGGAGCTGTTTTTT	CSVQGQGNTGELFF
many	TRBJ2-3	NA	TRBV6-6	TGTGCCAGCAGCCTTTCTATTACAAGCACAGATACGCAGTATTTT	CASSLSITSTDTQYF